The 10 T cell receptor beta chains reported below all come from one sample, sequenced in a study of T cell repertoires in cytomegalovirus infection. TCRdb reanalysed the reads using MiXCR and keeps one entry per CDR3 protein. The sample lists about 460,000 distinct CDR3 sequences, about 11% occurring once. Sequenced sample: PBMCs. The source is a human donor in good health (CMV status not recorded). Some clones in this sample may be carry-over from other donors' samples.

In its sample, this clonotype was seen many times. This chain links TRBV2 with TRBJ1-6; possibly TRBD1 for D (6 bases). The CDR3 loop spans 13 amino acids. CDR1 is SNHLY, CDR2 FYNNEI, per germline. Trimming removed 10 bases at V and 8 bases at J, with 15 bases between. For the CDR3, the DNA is TGTGCCACAGGGGCAGGGGACTATTCACCCCTCCACTTT. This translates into CATGAGDYSPLHF.

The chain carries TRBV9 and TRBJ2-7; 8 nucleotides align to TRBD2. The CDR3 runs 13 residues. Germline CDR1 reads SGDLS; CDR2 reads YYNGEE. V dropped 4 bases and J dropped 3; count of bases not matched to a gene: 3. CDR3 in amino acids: CASSSGSGYEQYF. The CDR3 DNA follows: TGTGCCAGCAGCAGCGGGAGTGGCTACGAGCAGTACTTC.

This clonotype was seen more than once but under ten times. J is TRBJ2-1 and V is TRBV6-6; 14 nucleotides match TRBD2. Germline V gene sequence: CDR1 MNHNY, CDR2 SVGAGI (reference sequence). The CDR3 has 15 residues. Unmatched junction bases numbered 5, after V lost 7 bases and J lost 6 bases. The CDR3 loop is CASKTSGGAVNEQFF. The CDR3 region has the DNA TGTGCCAGCAAGACTAGCGGGGGGGCGGTCAATGAGCAGTTCTTC.

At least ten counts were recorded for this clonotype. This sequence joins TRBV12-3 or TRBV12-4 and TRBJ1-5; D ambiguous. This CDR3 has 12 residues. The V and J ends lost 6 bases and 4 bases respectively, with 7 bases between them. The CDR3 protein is CASRYSNQPQHF. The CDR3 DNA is TGTGCCAGCAGATATAGTAATCAGCCCCAGCATTTT.

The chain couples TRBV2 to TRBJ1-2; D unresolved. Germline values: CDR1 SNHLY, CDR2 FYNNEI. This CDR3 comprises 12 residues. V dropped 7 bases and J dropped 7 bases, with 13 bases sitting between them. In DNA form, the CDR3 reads TGTGCCAGCACCTTGGGGTGGGTTGGCTACACCTTC. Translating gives CASTLGWVGYTF.

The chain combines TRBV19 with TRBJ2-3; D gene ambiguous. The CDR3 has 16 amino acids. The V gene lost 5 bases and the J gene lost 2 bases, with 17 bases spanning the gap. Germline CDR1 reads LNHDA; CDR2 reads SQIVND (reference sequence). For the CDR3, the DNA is TGTGCCAGTAGTCCCGGGCCCATACGAACCACAGATACGCAGTATTTT. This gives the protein CASSPGPIRTTDTQYF.

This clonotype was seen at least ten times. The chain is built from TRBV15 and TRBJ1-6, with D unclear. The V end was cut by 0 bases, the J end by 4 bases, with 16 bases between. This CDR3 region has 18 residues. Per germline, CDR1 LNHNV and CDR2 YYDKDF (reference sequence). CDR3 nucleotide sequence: TGTGCCACCAGCAGAGAGTTGGCAGGTGAAAGTTATAATTCACCCCTCCACTTT. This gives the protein CATSRELAGESYNSPLHF.

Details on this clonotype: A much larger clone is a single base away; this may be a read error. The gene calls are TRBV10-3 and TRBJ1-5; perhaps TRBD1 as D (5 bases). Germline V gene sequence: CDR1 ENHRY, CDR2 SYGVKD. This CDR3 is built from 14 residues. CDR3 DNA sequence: TGTGCCTTCAGTGACAGTTATAGCAATCAGCCCCAGCATTTT. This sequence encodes CAFSDSYSNQPQHF.

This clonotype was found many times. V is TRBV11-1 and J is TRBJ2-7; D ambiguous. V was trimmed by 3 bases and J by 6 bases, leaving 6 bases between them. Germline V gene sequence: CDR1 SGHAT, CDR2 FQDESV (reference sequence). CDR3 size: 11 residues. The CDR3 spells CASSLATEQYF. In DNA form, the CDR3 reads TGTGCCAGCAGCTTGGCAACCGAGCAGTACTTC.

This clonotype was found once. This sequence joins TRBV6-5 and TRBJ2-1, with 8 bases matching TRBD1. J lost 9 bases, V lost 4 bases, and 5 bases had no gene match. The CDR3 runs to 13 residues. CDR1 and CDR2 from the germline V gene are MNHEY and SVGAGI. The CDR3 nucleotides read TGTGCCAGCAGTTGGACAGGGATAGGTGAGCAGTTCTTC. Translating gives CASSWTGIGEQFF.